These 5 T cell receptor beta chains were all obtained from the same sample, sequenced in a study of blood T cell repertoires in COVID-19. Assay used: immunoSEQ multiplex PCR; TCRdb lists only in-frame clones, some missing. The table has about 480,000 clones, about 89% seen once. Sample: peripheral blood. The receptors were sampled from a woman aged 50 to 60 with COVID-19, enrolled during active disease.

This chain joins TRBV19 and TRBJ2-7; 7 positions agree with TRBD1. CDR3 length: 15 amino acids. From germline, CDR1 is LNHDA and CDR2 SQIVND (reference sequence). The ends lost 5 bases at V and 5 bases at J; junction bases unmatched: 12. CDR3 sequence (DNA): TGTGCCAGTAGTGTCCAACAGGGGCCGCTCCACGAGCAGTACTTC. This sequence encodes CASSVQQGPLHEQYF.

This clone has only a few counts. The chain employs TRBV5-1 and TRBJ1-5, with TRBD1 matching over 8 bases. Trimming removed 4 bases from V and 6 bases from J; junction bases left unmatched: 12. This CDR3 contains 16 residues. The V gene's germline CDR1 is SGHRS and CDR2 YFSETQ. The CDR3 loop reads CASSPLGQGEGQPQHF. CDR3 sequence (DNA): TGCGCCAGCAGCCCACTTGGACAGGGAGAGGGTCAGCCCCAGCATTTT. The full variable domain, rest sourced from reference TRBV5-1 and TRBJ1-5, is KAGVTQTPRYLIKTRGQQVTLSCSPISGHRSVSWYQQTPGQGLQFLFEYFSETQRNKGNFPGRFSGRQFSNSRSEMNVSTLELGDSALYLCASSPLGQGEGQPQHFGDGTRLSIL.

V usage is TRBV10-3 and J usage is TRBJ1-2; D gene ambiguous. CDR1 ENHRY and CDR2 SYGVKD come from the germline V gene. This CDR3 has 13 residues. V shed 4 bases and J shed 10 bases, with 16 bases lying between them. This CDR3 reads CAISGRSNLDYTF. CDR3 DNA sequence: TGTGCCATCAGTGGGCGGTCTAACTTGGACTACACCTTC.

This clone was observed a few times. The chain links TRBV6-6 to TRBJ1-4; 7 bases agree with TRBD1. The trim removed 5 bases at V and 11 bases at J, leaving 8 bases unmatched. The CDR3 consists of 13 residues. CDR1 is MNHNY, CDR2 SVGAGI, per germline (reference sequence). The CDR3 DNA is TGTGCCAGCAGTCTGGACAGGACGGGGAAACTGTTTTTT. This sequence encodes CASSLDRTGKLFF.

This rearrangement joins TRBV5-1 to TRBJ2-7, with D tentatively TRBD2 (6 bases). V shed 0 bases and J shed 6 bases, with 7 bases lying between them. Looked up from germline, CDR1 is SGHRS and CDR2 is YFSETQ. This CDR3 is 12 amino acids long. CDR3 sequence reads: CASSLVGGEQYF. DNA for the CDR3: TGCGCCAGCAGCTTGGTGGGGGGCGAGCAGTACTTC.